This TCR beta chain was retrieved from a study of technical replicates of blood from several donors (dated by TCRdb to about 2017). A word on this clone: Its antigen remains unidentified. No much larger clone exists at a distance of one base, and base qualities are not known.

Preparation of the library involved the immunoSEQ multiplex PCR assay. This immuneACCESS table, as held by TCRdb, lists in-frame sequences with V and J called but not all clones. Of the missing ones, under half trace to an unresolved V gene in checked studies; the others have no known cause. This sample holds 65,000 to 95,000 clones; 97% were observed only once. Clones ranked in the top ten supply less than 0.2% of the sample. The sequence was obtained from a human donor in good health. Sequenced material: T cells isolated from PBMCs.

The CDR3 in this case is CASSTGLSEGEQYF. DNA sequence: TGCGCCAGCAGCACGGGCCTTTCTGAGGGCGAGCAGTACTTC. The V and J segments used are TRBV5-1 and TRBJ2-7; TRBD2 is a weak D gene call, 5 bases matching. At the junction V is shortened by 4 bases and J by 6 bases, with 17 bases in between. The CDR1 and CDR2 encoded by the germline V gene are SGHRS and YFSETQ. Taken from cysteine to phenylalanine, the CDR3 has 14 residues. Solely the CDR3 DNA is kept, with 42 bases framed from the first base.